The next 7 T cell receptor beta chains were all read from a single sample in a study of blood T cell repertoires in COVID-19. Produced via immunoSEQ multiplex PCR; TCRdb's table is partial and in-frame only. The data show around 250,000 clones, 65% to 85% seen once. Sequencing used peripheral blood. The origin of the receptors is a woman aged 40 to 50 who had recovered from COVID-19.

This clone was recorded a few times. This chain links TRBV19 with TRBJ2-7; a weak D match, TRBD2 (6 bases). Germline CDR1 and CDR2: LNHDA and SQIVND (reference sequence). The CDR3 has 13 residues. The ends were cut back, 3 bases at V and 3 bases at J, with 9 bases in the middle. This CDR3 reads CASSIQGGYEQYF. CDR3 nucleotide sequence: TGTGCCAGTAGTATCCAGGGAGGCTACGAGCAGTACTTC.

This clone was counted only a few times. This chain links TRBV19 with TRBJ1-5, with 9 bases fitting TRBD1. V was pared by 0 bases and J by 5 bases, with 8 bases of the junction left unmatched. There are 17 residues in the CDR3. In germline, CDR1 is LNHDA, CDR2 SQIVND (reference sequence). For the CDR3, the DNA is TGTGCCAGTAGTATAGATGGAGCGCGGACAGGGGATCAGCCCCAGCATTTT. Residues: CASSIDGARTGDQPQHF.

On this clone: The same CDR3 also results from other DNA sequences found in this sample. The CDR3 reads CASRTGVGNQPQHF. The CDR3 DNA sequence: TGTGCCAGTAGAACAGGGGTTGGCAATCAGCCCCAGCATTTT. The V call is TRBV19, the J call TRBJ1-5; TRBD1 matches at 7 bases. The CDR3 covers 14 residues. V shed 6 bases and J 2 bases; nucleotides not matched to a gene: 4. Germline loops: CDR1 LNHDA, CDR2 SQIVND (reference sequence).

This clone was observed many times. V is TRBV7-9 and J is TRBJ2-7, with TRBD1 identical over 7 bases. Germline-derived CDR1 and CDR2 are SEHNR and FQNEAQ (reference sequence). This CDR3 region has 14 residues. The junction had 8 bases not matched to a gene; V was cut back by 5 bases and J by 4 bases. The CDR3 DNA reads as TGTGCCAGCAGCCGCTGGACAGGTCCTTACGAGCAGTACTTC. Its translation is CASSRWTGPYEQYF.

The CDR3 region is CASSQDLSRTRAYGYTF. The CDR3 DNA sequence: TGTGCCAGCAGCCAAGATCTAAGCAGAACCAGGGCCTATGGCTACACCTTC. V is TRBV4-2 and J is TRBJ1-2, with a tentative D call TRBD1 (5 bases). CDR3 length: 17 amino acids. V was clipped by 0 bases and J by 4 bases, with 18 bases between them. Germline assignment: CDR1 LGHNA and CDR2 YNFKEQ.

This clone came up a few times. The same CDR3 can be traced to other DNA sequences in this sample. CDR3 coding DNA: TGTGCCAGCAGTGAGGGGATGGGGGGTGGACTAGTATGGGAGACCCAGTACTTC. Translation: CASSEGMGGGLVWETQYF. The chain is built from TRBV2 and TRBJ2-5; 7 bases agree with TRBD2. V lost 3 bases, J lost 5 bases, and 18 bases stayed unmatched. CDR1 is SNHLY, CDR2 FYNNEI, per germline. CDR3 length equals 18 residues.

V is TRBV12-3 or TRBV12-4 and J is TRBJ2-5; tentatively, D is TRBD1 (5 bases). CDR3 length: 13 amino acids. With 6 bases removed from V and 0 bases from J, the gap between germline ends came to 8 bases. CDR3 protein: CASRPDNQETQYF. CDR3 DNA: TGTGCCAGCAGGCCGGACAACCAAGAGACCCAGTACTTC.